Shown below are 20 T cell receptor beta chains from a single sample sequenced in a study of persistence of HIV-infected CD4 T cells. What these receptors recognize is not known. The libraries were made with immunoSEQ version 4 in survey mode. Profiled with immunoSEQ multiplex PCR; TCRdb holds only in-frame clones, not every one. The table records more than 35,000 clones, roughly 86% of them present only once. This nonspecific control used anti-CD3/anti-CD28 bead stimulation of CD4+ T cells. Sorting of responding CD4+ T cells relied on upregulated CD40 ligand together with CD69. The sample in question was CD4+ T cells sorted from PBMCs after approximately 20-hour stimulation, obtained from a patient who received antiretroviral therapy. The origin of the receptors is an adult man with HIV who was CMV-seropositive.

V usage is TRBV7-2 and J usage is TRBJ1-2, with 8 bases lining up with TRBD1. The CDR3 consists of 14 residues. Per the germline V gene, CDR1 is SGHTA and CDR2 is FQGNSA. V trimming: 1 base; J trimming: 8 bases; junction bases outside the gene matches: 6. CDR3 DNA sequence: TGTGCCAGCAGCTTAGGGACAGGGCCTAGGGGCTACACCTTC. Amino acid sequence: CASSLGTGPRGYTF.

V and J are TRBV27 and TRBJ1-2; 10 nucleotides match TRBD1. Unmatched junction bases numbered 8, after V lost 3 bases and J lost 7 bases. Germline V lookup: CDR1 MNHEY, CDR2 SMNVEV (reference sequence). The CDR3 runs to 15 residues. In DNA, the CDR3 is TGTGCCAGCAGTTTCTCGACAGGGGGCGCGGGTGGCTACACCTTC. This translates into CASSFSTGGAGGYTF.

V and J are TRBV4-2 and TRBJ1-2; tentative D call: TRBD1 (6 bases). V lost 4 bases and J lost 4, with 16 bases in between. CDR3 length equals 15 residues. Germline V gives CDR1 LGHNA, CDR2 YNFKEQ. This CDR3 is CASSLDQEGGYGYTF. CDR3 sequence (DNA): TGTGCCAGCAGCCTAGACCAGGAGGGGGGCTATGGCTACACCTTC.

The V call is TRBV6-5, the J call TRBJ2-7; 8 positions match TRBD1. V lost 0 bases and J lost 2; bases outside the gene matches: 3. The CDR3 is made up of 15 amino acids. Germline V gene data show CDR1 as MNHEY and CDR2 as SVGAGI. The CDR3: CASSYSGTGPYEQYF. The CDR3 DNA follows: TGTGCCAGCAGTTACTCAGGGACAGGACCCTACGAGCAGTACTTC.

The chain recombines TRBV30 with TRBJ1-1; 7 nucleotides agree with TRBD1. J gave up 3 bases and V 3 bases, and 4 bases lay outside the gene matches. This CDR3 contains 13 residues. Germline CDR1 GTSNPN, CDR2 SVGIG (reference sequence). The CDR3 coding sequence is TGTGCCTGGAGCCCGGGACAGTACACTGAAGCTTTCTTT. Its translation is CAWSPGQYTEAFF.

V is TRBV7-2 and J is TRBJ1-2; no firm D call. The CDR3 consists of 14 residues. V was cut by 1 base and J by 5 bases, with 11 bases left in between. Per germline, CDR1 SGHTA and CDR2 FQGNSA. In DNA form, the CDR3 reads TGTGCCAGCAGCTTAGATTGGCACCGGTATGGCTACACCTTC. This sequence encodes CASSLDWHRYGYTF. Full variable domain (missing parts from reference TRBV7-2 and TRBJ1-2): GAGVSQSPSNKVTEKGKDVELRCDPISGHTALYWYRQSLGQGLEFLIYFQGNSAPDKSGLPSDRFSAERTGGSVSTLTIQRTQQEDSAVYLCASSLDWHRYGYTFGSGTRLTVV.

The chain is built from TRBV5-4 and TRBJ2-3; unclear D gene. The CDR3 is made up of 15 amino acids. The V and J ends lost 4 bases and 0 bases respectively, with 12 bases between them. Germline assignment: CDR1 SGHNT and CDR2 YYREEE (reference sequence). The CDR3 nucleotides are TGTGCCAGCAGCGAAGGTACTCGTAGCACAGATACGCAGTATTTT. Amino acids: CASSEGTRSTDTQYF.

Of note for this clone: One end of the junction varies from germline; a read error may be responsible. Other DNA sequences of this sample code for an identical CDR3. V is TRBV20-1 and J is TRBJ1-2; tentative D call: TRBD1 (5 bases). Germline loops: CDR1 DFQATT, CDR2 SNEGSKA (reference sequence). This CDR3 is built from 14 residues. The CDR3 DNA reads TGCAGTGCTAGTTCCGGGACGGACAACTATGGCTACACTTTC. The encoded protein is CSASSGTDNYGYTF.

This chain links TRBV6-4 with TRBJ1-6, with 9 bases matching TRBD1. J was trimmed by 8 bases and V by 4 bases; bases with no gene match: 6. From germline, CDR1 is MRHNA and CDR2 SNTAGT. CDR3 length: 15 residues. CDR3 nucleotide sequence: TGTGCCAGCAGTGCCGGGACAGGGAGGTATTCACCCCTCCACTTT. It specifies CASSAGTGRYSPLHF.

The chain is built from TRBV19 and TRBJ2-7; 8 nucleotides agree with TRBD1. This CDR3 region has 14 residues. Germline V CDR1 and CDR2: LNHDA, SQIVND (reference sequence). V lost 6 bases and J lost 0; bases outside the gene matches: 4. This CDR3 is CASRITGGSYEQYF. CDR3 DNA: TGTGCCAGTAGGATTACAGGGGGCTCCTACGAGCAGTACTTC.

V and J are TRBV3-1 (or the pseudogene TRBV3-2) and TRBJ1-2, with no clear D. Germline V lookup: CDR1 LGHDT, CDR2 YNNKEL (reference sequence). V lost 0 bases to trimming and J lost 7 bases, with 12 bases between them. The CDR3 runs to 14 residues. The CDR3 sequence: CASSQDNPLFGYTF. The CDR3 nucleotides read TGTGCCAGCAGCCAAGACAACCCTCTTTTTGGCTACACCTTC.

The sample holds a few counts of this clone. J is TRBJ2-7 and V is TRBV5-1; D is tentatively TRBD1 or TRBD2 (6 bases each). The CDR3 covers 16 residues. CDR1 and CDR2 from the germline V gene are SGHRS and YFSETQ. V lost 0 bases and J 6 bases, leaving 19 bases between the germline ends. CDR3 residues: CASSLEVGGPGSEQYF. The CDR3, as DNA: TGCGCCAGCAGCTTGGAGGTGGGGGGCCCCGGATCCGAGCAGTACTTC.

The chain employs TRBV2 and TRBJ1-6; the D is unclear. Germline V lookup: CDR1 SNHLY, CDR2 FYNNEI. The CDR3 runs 15 residues. Deletions cut 7 bases from V and 7 bases from J, with 17 bases between. DNA of the CDR3: TGTGCCAGCACCGCTAGCTCCCGCGGCAATTCACCCCTCCACTTT. It translates to CASTASSRGNSPLHF.

This clone was counted only a few times. This chain's CDR3 is CASAGAGANVLTF. CDR3 sequence (DNA): TGTGCCAGCGCGGGGGCTGGGGCCAACGTCCTGACTTTC. The V and J genes are TRBV7-3 and TRBJ2-6; TRBD2 matches 7 bases. The V gene end was trimmed by 8 bases and the J gene end by 2 bases; junction bases not matched to a gene: 0. The V gene's germline CDR1 is SGHTA and CDR2 FQGTGA. The CDR3 sequence is 13 residues long.

The chain is built from TRBV7-2 and TRBJ2-1; D may be TRBD2 (6 bases). The CDR3 is made up of 16 amino acids. The V gene lost 5 bases and the J gene lost 7 bases, with 21 bases spanning the gap. Germline CDR1 SGHTA, CDR2 FQGNSA. The DNA of the CDR3 is TGTGCCAGCAGCCCGGGCGGGACCCGCGGGTTTAATGAGCAGTTCTTC. It specifies CASSPGGTRGFNEQFF.

The rearrangement uses TRBV10-3 and TRBJ2-7; D is perhaps TRBD1 (6 bases). Germline V gene data show CDR1 as ENHRY and CDR2 as SYGVKD. The CDR3 extends over 11 amino acids. The V and J ends lost 11 bases and 4 bases respectively, with 12 bases between them. DNA of the CDR3: TGTGCCGTCGGGACATCATACGAGCAGTACTTC. This gives the protein CAVGTSYEQYF.

The V call is TRBV11-1, the J call TRBJ1-2, with D unresolved. This CDR3 has 14 amino acids. V lost 6 bases to trimming and J lost 8 bases, with 19 bases between them. The V gene's germline CDR1 is SGHAT and CDR2 FQDESV (reference sequence). The CDR3 DNA sequence: TGTGCCAGCAGAGCAGCGGCACCCGCCCTCGGCTACACCTTC. Its protein is CASRAAAPALGYTF.

The gene calls are TRBV2 and TRBJ1-3; tentatively, D is TRBD1 (5 bases). The CDR3 runs to 13 residues. V was cut by 6 bases and J by 4 bases, with 10 bases left in between. Per germline, CDR1 SNHLY and CDR2 FYNNEI. The CDR3 bases are TGTGCCAGCAGCGGGACGGACGGAAACACCATATATTTT. Its translation: CASSGTDGNTIYF.

This rearrangement joins TRBV4-1 to TRBJ2-7, with 7 bases fitting TRBD1. This CDR3 spans 13 amino acids. V gave up 8 bases and J gave up 3 bases; unmatched junction bases: 7. Per germline, CDR1 MGHRA and CDR2 YSYEKL. In DNA form, the CDR3 reads TGCGCCAGCGGGCGACAGGGCGGCTACGAGCAGTACTTC. Protein: CASGRQGGYEQYF.

The chain has TRBV5-6 and TRBJ2-7, with 7 bases fitting TRBD1. CDR3 length: 16 residues. Germline V gives CDR1 SGHDT, CDR2 YYEEEE. Trimming took 3 bases from V and 2 from J; bases not matched to a gene: 11. The CDR3 DNA reads as TGTGCCAGCAGCTGGTCAATGGGACAGCCGCCCTACGAGCAGTACTTC. Its protein product is CASSWSMGQPPYEQYF.